These 22 T cell receptor beta chains were all obtained from the same sample, sequenced in a study of T cells in Graves' hyperthyroidism and ophthalmopathy. RNA transcripts were the template for amplifying TCR beta CDR3 regions. TCR CDR3 underwent first-round RT-PCR with the HTBI primer set. TCRdb called the multiplex PCR reads again in MiXCR, with one record for every CDR3 protein. Of about 180,000 distinct CDR3 sequences in the sample, about 17% are singletons; the top ten hold about 29%. Sequencing used blood. The receptors were sampled from a woman in her fifties or sixties with Graves' hyperthyroidism.

This clonotype showed up just a few times. The rearrangement uses TRBV27 and TRBJ2-3; no clear D. The V gene lost 4 bases and the J gene lost 1 base, with 12 bases spanning the gap. The CDR3 loop spans 15 amino acids. The V gene's germline CDR1 is MNHEY and CDR2 SMNVEV (reference sequence). The CDR3 region is CASSSEERRTDTQYF. The CDR3 DNA sequence: TGTGCCAGCAGTTCCGAGGAGCGTCGCACAGATACGCAGTATTTT.

This clonotype showed up many times. The genes are TRBV12-3 or TRBV12-4 and TRBJ1-3; no clear D gene. Trimming cost V 3 bases and J 0 bases, with 6 bases left between them. This CDR3 comprises 14 residues. Written as DNA, the CDR3 is TGTGCCAGCAGTTTGTGGGGCTCTGGAAACACCATATATTTT. Protein sequence: CASSLWGSGNTIYF.

This clonotype was observed a few times. This rearrangement joins TRBV4-2 to TRBJ1-4; tentative D call: TRBD1 (6 bases). This CDR3 is 15 amino acids long. Germline CDR1 LGHNA, CDR2 YNFKEQ. V was pared by 4 bases and J by 6 bases, with 15 bases between. CDR3 amino acids: CASSRYTGSDEKLFF. CDR3 DNA sequence: TGTGCCAGCAGCCGATATACAGGGTCGGATGAAAAACTGTTTTTT.

Points on this clonotype: A much larger clonotype is one base distant, so this may be a read error. The chain has TRBV15 and TRBJ2-2; D remains ambiguous. The CDR3 has 11 residues. The V end lost 5 bases, the J end lost 7 bases, and 5 bases lay between the germline ends. Looked up from germline, CDR1 is LNHNV and CDR2 is YYDKDF (reference sequence). Written as DNA, the CDR3 is TGTGCCACCAGCGCGCACGGGGAGCTGTTTTTT. It codes for CATSAHGELFF.

This clonotype was recorded at least ten times. The rearrangement uses TRBV9 and TRBJ2-5; D is possibly TRBD1 (5 bases). Germline V gene data show CDR1 as SGDLS and CDR2 as YYNGEE. Between the trimmed V and J ends, which lost 0 bases and 2 bases, there was a span of 8 bases. The CDR3 covers 14 residues. CDR3 sequence (DNA): TGTGCCAGCAGCGTAGCTACAGGACAAGAGACCCAGTACTTC. Encoded protein: CASSVATGQETQYF.

The sample holds many counts of this clonotype. This chain uses TRBV7-9 with TRBJ2-1, with 9 bases aligning to TRBD2. This CDR3 is built from 15 residues. Germline loops: CDR1 SEHNR, CDR2 FQNEAQ (reference sequence). V gave up 5 bases and J gave up 2 bases; unmatched junction bases: 4. This CDR3 reads CASSPSGGPYNEQFF. Written as DNA, the CDR3 is TGTGCCAGCAGCCCAAGCGGGGGGCCCTACAATGAGCAGTTCTTC.

This clonotype was seen ten or more times. The rearrangement uses TRBV6-1 and TRBJ1-3, with D unresolved. The CDR3 extends over 14 amino acids. Germline V gene sequence: CDR1 MNHNS, CDR2 SASEGT. Between the trimmed V and J ends, which lost 5 bases and 0 bases, there was a span of 8 bases. The CDR3 protein is CASSYYSSGNTIYF. CDR3 sequence (DNA): TGTGCCAGCAGTTATTATAGCTCTGGAAACACCATATATTTT.

This clonotype was recorded many times. The V gene is TRBV10-2, the J gene TRBJ2-7; 8 bases are shared with TRBD1. The CDR3 loop spans 15 amino acids. J lost 0 bases, V lost 6 bases, and 7 bases had no gene match. The V gene's germline CDR1 is WSHSY and CDR2 SAAADI. CDR3 bases: TGCGCCAGCAGACGACAGGGGTCAAACTCCTACGAGCAGTACTTC. Protein product: CASRRQGSNSYEQYF.

This chain joins TRBV20-1 and TRBJ2-4; D gene unclear. The CDR3 loop spans 13 amino acids. Trimming pared 7 bases from V and 0 bases from J, leaving 10 bases between. The germline V gene has CDR1 DFQATT and CDR2 SNEGSKA (reference sequence). The CDR3 DNA reads as TGCAGTGGGGCCATAAGAGCCAAAAACATTCAGTACTTC. Translating gives CSGAIRAKNIQYF.

CDR3 sequence (DNA): TGTGCCAGCAGCTTCTCCCAGAACAATGAGCAGTTCTTC. Translated: CASSFSQNNEQFF. The chain recombines TRBV7-9 with TRBJ2-1; D is unclear. V lost 3 bases and J lost 5, with 8 bases in between. Germline values: CDR1 SEHNR, CDR2 FQNEAQ (reference sequence). The CDR3 length is 13 residues. The full variable domain, in which reference TRBV7-9 and TRBJ2-1 provide the parts outside the CDR3, is DTGVSQNPRHKITKRGQNVTFRCDPISEHNRLYWYRQTLGQGPEFLTYFQNEAQLEKSRLLSDRFSAERPKGSFSTLEIQRTEQGDSAMYLCASSFSQNNEQFFGPGTRLTVL.

Ten or more counts support this clonotype. The chain uses TRBV7-2 and TRBJ1-5; the D gene is possibly TRBD1 (5 bases). CDR3 length: 16 residues. The V gene lost 4 bases and the J gene lost 1 base, with 14 bases spanning the gap. The V gene's germline CDR1 is SGHTA and CDR2 FQGNSA. CDR3 in DNA: TGTGCCAGCAGCTCTCAGGGTGGTGGAAGCAATCAGCCCCAGCATTTT. Encoded protein: CASSSQGGGSNQPQHF.

The rearrangement links TRBV12-3 or TRBV12-4 to TRBJ1-2; D is uncertain. Trimming cost V 1 base and J 12 bases, with 15 bases left between them. The CDR3 sequence is 13 residues long. The CDR3 DNA reads as TGTGCCAGCAGTTTAGGGGTCCAGGCCTTGCACACCTTC. Residues: CASSLGVQALHTF.

This clonotype was seen at least ten times. The chain recombines TRBV5-1 with TRBJ2-7, with 11 bases matching TRBD1. V lost 3 bases, J lost 3 bases, and 5 bases stayed unmatched. Germline lookup yields CDR1 SGHRS and CDR2 YFSETQ. The CDR3 contains 15 residues. For the CDR3, the DNA is TGCGCCAGCAGCTGGGCCGGGACAGGGGGCTACGAGCAGTACTTC. Protein product: CASSWAGTGGYEQYF. Supplemented by reference TRBV5-1 and TRBJ2-7, the full variable domain reads KAGVTQTPRYLIKTRGQQVTLSCSPISGHRSVSWYQQTPGQGLQFLFEYFSETQRNKGNFPGRFSGRQFSNSRSEMNVSTLELGDSALYLCASSWAGTGGYEQYFGPGTRLTVT.

This clonotype was detected many times. V and J are TRBV7-6 and TRBJ1-6; TRBD1 agrees at 8 bases. The length of the CDR3 is 14 residues. Germline CDR1 is SGHVS and CDR2 is FNYEAQ. The junction had 7 bases not matched to a gene; V was cut back by 4 bases and J by 11 bases. CDR3 DNA sequence: TGTGCCAGCAGCTCCCGACAGGGGACTCCACCCCTCCACTTT. The encoded protein is CASSSRQGTPPLHF.

The sample holds many counts of this clonotype. CDR3 region: CASSRTGGGQPQHF. CDR3 DNA: TGTGCCAGCAGCAGGACAGGGGGCGGACAGCCCCAGCATTTT. The chain recombines TRBV12-3 or TRBV12-4 with TRBJ1-5; 11 bases are shared with TRBD1. The CDR3 sequence is 14 residues long. V was clipped by 6 bases and J by 7 bases; unmatched bases: 5.

This clonotype was recorded at least ten times. The chain is built from TRBV13 and TRBJ1-1; D is unclear. Germline CDR1 PRHDT, CDR2 FYEKMQ (reference sequence). CDR3 length: 12 residues. Trimming stripped 2 bases from V and 9 bases from J, with 10 bases between. The CDR3 DNA sequence: TGTGCCAGCAGCTTAAATCGGGGAAAAGCTTTCTTT. Translating it yields CASSLNRGKAFF. Full variable domain (outside the CDR3, taken from reference TRBV13 and TRBJ1-1): AAGVIQSPRHLIKEKRETATLKCYPIPRHDTVYWYQQGPGQDPQFLISFYEKMQSDKGSIPDRFSAQQFSDYHSELNMSSLELGDSALYFCASSLNRGKAFFGQGTRLTVV.

This clonotype was counted many times. A much larger clone is a single base away; this may be a read error. The chain employs TRBV2 and TRBJ1-1; D is unresolved. V lost 4 bases to trimming and J lost 4 bases, with 13 bases between them. The CDR3 extends over 14 amino acids. CDR1 and CDR2 (germline): SNHLY, FYNNEI. CDR3 amino acids: CASSARNSITEAFF. CDR3 coding DNA: TGTGCCAGCAGTGCCCGGAACAGCATCACTGAAGCTTTCTTT.

This rearrangement joins TRBV20-1 to TRBJ2-2; D call uncertain. V lost 0 bases and J lost 3, with 11 bases in between. This CDR3 has 15 residues. Germline CDR1 is DFQATT and CDR2 is SNEGSKA (reference sequence). CDR3 loop: CSARDAAKDTGELFF. For the CDR3, the DNA is TGCAGTGCTAGAGATGCAGCCAAAGACACCGGGGAGCTGTTTTTT.

This clonotype was seen repeatedly, ten times or more. The V and J genes are TRBV28 and TRBJ1-3; weak D call: TRBD1 (5 bases). V was pared by 8 bases and J by 1 base, with 9 bases between. From germline, CDR1 is MDHEN and CDR2 SYDVKM. The CDR3 extends over 13 amino acids. This CDR3 reads CASCGGSGNTIYF. In DNA form, the CDR3 reads TGTGCCAGCTGCGGGGGGTCTGGAAACACCATATATTTT.

This clonotype was found many times. The chain has TRBV3-1 and TRBJ1-1; D is ambiguous. This CDR3 contains 13 residues. Germline V lookup: CDR1 LGHDT, CDR2 YNNKEL (reference sequence). Trimming removed 0 bases from V and 3 bases from J, with 5 bases in between. This CDR3 is CASSQDVYTEAFF. The CDR3 bases are TGTGCCAGCAGCCAAGACGTATACACTGAAGCTTTCTTT.

This clonotype occurred many times. The chain couples TRBV19 to TRBJ1-6; no firm D call. V lost 0 bases, J lost 7 bases, and 10 bases lay in between. This CDR3 is built from 15 residues. Germline-derived CDR1 and CDR2 are LNHDA and SQIVND (reference sequence). The CDR3 spells CASSIDGRSNSPLHF. CDR3 nucleotide sequence: TGTGCCAGTAGTATAGATGGCCGTTCAAATTCACCCCTCCACTTT.

This clonotype has at least ten counts. The CDR3 sequence is CASIPGTMTNEQYF. The CDR3 bases are TGTGCCAGCATACCCGGGACTATGACTAACGAGCAGTACTTC. The chain is built from TRBV7-9 and TRBJ2-7; 7 nucleotides match TRBD2. The V and J ends lost 7 bases and 5 bases, in that order; junction bases with no gene match: 11. CDR1 is SEHNR, CDR2 FQNEAQ, per germline (reference sequence). The CDR3 is 14 residues long.